The 20 T cell receptor beta chains reported below all come from one sample, sequenced in a study of T cell responses to AZD1222 COVID-19 vaccine. Only in-frame clones appear in the TCRdb table, and some are missing; sequencing was by immunoSEQ multiplex PCR. This table holds around 90,000 clones, 80% to 90% found once. The source material was peripheral blood, sampled on day 0 of AZD1222 vaccination. The receptors were gathered from an adult in good health.

This chain connects TRBV16 to TRBJ1-6; 7 bases line up with TRBD1. Per the germline V gene, CDR1 is KGHSY and CDR2 is FQNENV. V lost 3 bases and J lost 8; bases outside the gene matches: 13. This CDR3 spans 17 amino acids. CDR3 in DNA: TGTGCCAGCAGCCATTCAATCAGGGGGAAGGTAGATTCACCCCTCCACTTT. Translation: CASSHSIRGKVDSPLHF.

The chain combines TRBV28 with TRBJ1-3, with TRBD1 matching over 7 bases. J gave up 0 bases and V 8 bases, and 13 bases lay outside the gene matches. The CDR3 is 17 amino acids. Germline lookup yields CDR1 MDHEN and CDR2 SYDVKM. The CDR3 DNA follows: TGTGCCAGCTACGCCCCCCGACAGGGAAGCTCTGGAAACACCATATATTTT. This gives the protein CASYAPRQGSSGNTIYF.

J is TRBJ2-1 and V is TRBV6-5; D is unresolved. Trimming shortened V by 7 bases and J by 4 bases, and 5 bases separated the two germline ends. Per the germline V gene, CDR1 is MNHEY and CDR2 is SVGAGI. The CDR3 extends over 11 amino acids. CDR3 region: CASIAYNEQFF. The CDR3 DNA follows: TGTGCCAGCATTGCGTACAATGAGCAGTTCTTC.

The chain combines TRBV7-8 with TRBJ1-2, with 9 bases lining up with TRBD1. Losses at the gene ends were 4 bases for V and 4 bases for J; bases not matched to a gene: 7. Germline CDR1 reads SGHVS; CDR2 reads FQNEAQ. The CDR3 contains 15 residues. The CDR3 DNA reads TGTGCCAGCAGCTCCCGGGACAGGGAGTTCTATGGCTACACCTTC. Translating gives CASSSRDREFYGYTF.

This chain joins TRBV30 and TRBJ1-3, with 12 bases aligning to TRBD1. Germline V gene sequence: CDR1 GTSNPN, CDR2 SVGIG (reference sequence). CDR3 size: 14 residues. V was clipped by 4 bases and J by 5 bases; unmatched bases: 3. CDR3 sequence reads: CAWTGQGARNTIYF. Here the CDR3 DNA reads TGTGCCTGGACGGGACAGGGGGCGCGAAACACCATATATTTT. The whole variable domain, remainder taken from reference TRBV30 and TRBJ1-3, is SQTIHQWPATLVQPVGSPLSLECTVEGTSNPNLYWYRQAAGRGLQLLFYSVGIGQISSEVPQNLSASRPQDRQFILSSKKLLLSDSGFYLCAWTGQGARNTIYFGEGSWLTVV.

V and J are TRBV10-2 and TRBJ1-6, with D hard to call. Germline V gene lookup returns CDR1 WSHSY and CDR2 SAAADI. CDR3 size: 14 residues. V lost 3 bases and J lost 8, with 11 bases in between. CDR3 in DNA: TGCGCCAGCAGTGAAGAAGGAGTGCATTCACCCCTCCACTTT. Its translation is CASSEEGVHSPLHF.

This clone has just a few counts. The chain recombines TRBV11-3 with TRBJ2-1; the match to TRBD2 covers 12 bases. Trimming removed 5 bases from V and 7 bases from J; junction bases left unmatched: 6. Germline V lookup: CDR1 SGHNT, CDR2 YENEEA. CDR3 length: 15 residues. This CDR3 reads CASSILAGGPNEQFF. The CDR3 DNA reads as TGTGCCAGCAGCATTCTAGCGGGAGGGCCGAATGAGCAGTTCTTC.

The chain joins TRBV19 to TRBJ2-1; D is unclear. The germline V gene encodes CDR1 LNHDA and CDR2 SQIVND (reference sequence). V lost 8 bases and J lost 3, with 14 bases in between. The CDR3 contains 14 residues. Here the CDR3 reads CASGRHRFYNEQFF. DNA of the CDR3: TGTGCCAGTGGACGGCATCGTTTCTACAATGAGCAGTTCTTC.

This chain joins TRBV5-4 and TRBJ2-2, with 10 bases aligning to TRBD2. Unmatched junction bases numbered 7, after V lost 6 bases and J lost 2 bases. Germline assignment: CDR1 SGHNT and CDR2 YYREEE (reference sequence). The length of the CDR3 is 16 residues. CDR3 protein: CASTIAGGTNTGELFF. In DNA, the CDR3 is TGTGCCAGCACAATAGCGGGGGGCACTAACACCGGGGAGCTGTTTTTT.

The chain has TRBV19 and TRBJ1-2; D uncertain. The CDR3 loop spans 12 amino acids. Trimming cost V 6 bases and J 3 bases, with 8 bases left between them. Germline V CDR1 and CDR2: LNHDA, SQIVND (reference sequence). CDR3 DNA sequence: TGTGCCAGTAGCGATTCATACTATGGCTACACCTTC. Its protein is CASSDSYYGYTF.

V gene TRBV27 combines with J gene TRBJ1-6; TRBD1 agrees at 11 bases. Germline loops: CDR1 MNHEY, CDR2 SMNVEV (reference sequence). The CDR3 consists of 15 residues. V was pared by 0 bases and J by 9 bases, with 1 base of the junction left unmatched. Here the CDR3 reads CASSLSGTGGSPLHF. CDR3 sequence (DNA): TGTGCCAGCAGTTTATCGGGGACAGGGGGTTCACCCCTCCACTTT.

This clone has a single count. This chain links TRBV3-1 (or the pseudogene TRBV3-2) with TRBJ2-7; 9 bases line up with TRBD2. The CDR3 has 15 residues. Germline V gene lookup returns CDR1 LGHDT and CDR2 YNNKEL (reference sequence). V lost 0 bases and J lost 1; bases outside the gene matches: 1. The CDR3 DNA reads TGTGCCAGCAGCCAAGAGACTAGCGGATCCTACGAGCAGTACTTC. Amino acids: CASSQETSGSYEQYF.

J is TRBJ1-4 and V is TRBV7-9; tentatively, D is TRBD1 (5 bases). V lost 5 bases and J 3 bases, leaving 10 bases between the germline ends. In germline, CDR1 is SEHNR, CDR2 FQNEAQ (reference sequence). The CDR3 extends over 14 amino acids. CDR3 sequence reads: CASSHVGPNEKLFF. DNA of the CDR3: TGTGCCAGCAGCCACGTGGGGCCTAATGAAAAACTGTTTTTT.

The V and J genes are TRBV6-5 and TRBJ2-1; D unresolved. Germline V CDR1 and CDR2: MNHEY, SVGAGI. The CDR3 runs to 14 residues. V was trimmed by 6 bases and J by 0 bases, leaving 9 bases between them. The DNA of the CDR3 is TGTGCCAGCAGGCCCTTCAGCTCCTACAATGAGCAGTTCTTC. This sequence encodes CASRPFSSYNEQFF.

This clone was seen a few times. The chain links TRBV5-1 to TRBJ2-5, with 8 bases fitting TRBD2. CDR3 length: 15 amino acids. J gave up 5 bases and V 4 bases, and 10 bases lay outside the gene matches. Germline V gene lookup returns CDR1 SGHRS and CDR2 YFSETQ. CDR3 nucleotides: TGCGCCAGCAGCCGGCCCCGCGGGGGGCAGGAGACCCAGTACTTC. Protein sequence: CASSRPRGGQETQYF. Drawing the rest from reference TRBV5-1 and TRBJ2-5, the complete variable domain is KAGVTQTPRYLIKTRGQQVTLSCSPISGHRSVSWYQQTPGQGLQFLFEYFSETQRNKGNFPGRFSGRQFSNSRSEMNVSTLELGDSALYLCASSRPRGGQETQYFGPGTRLLVL.

V is TRBV5-1 and J is TRBJ2-7; D may correspond to TRBD1 or TRBD2 (5 bases each). V dropped 3 bases and J dropped 4 bases, with 14 bases sitting between them. The CDR3 spans 14 residues. Germline-derived CDR1 and CDR2 are SGHRS and YFSETQ. This CDR3 reads CASSSSGRVYEQYF. In DNA form, the CDR3 reads TGCGCCAGCAGCTCGTCAGGGAGAGTATACGAGCAGTACTTC.

This chain links TRBV7-3 with TRBJ2-1; D may be TRBD2 (6 bases). This CDR3 spans 15 amino acids. The germline gives CDR1 SGHTA, CDR2 FQGTGA. Trimming cost V 6 bases and J 1 base, with 13 bases left between them. The CDR3 reads CASSQTAGSYNEQFF. CDR3 sequence (DNA): TGTGCCAGCAGTCAGACGGCGGGATCCTACAATGAGCAGTTCTTC.

The rearrangement uses TRBV5-1 and TRBJ2-7, with TRBD1 matching 11 bases. The CDR3 loop spans 15 amino acids. Per germline, CDR1 SGHRS and CDR2 YFSETQ. The junction had 6 bases not matched to a gene; V was cut back by 0 bases and J by 7 bases. The CDR3 DNA sequence: TGCGCCAGCAGCTTGGATGGACAGGGGGCAGGTGAGCAGTACTTC. This encodes CASSLDGQGAGEQYF.

The chain uses TRBV7-9 and TRBJ1-2, with D unclear. In germline, CDR1 is SEHNR, CDR2 FQNEAQ (reference sequence). The CDR3 totals 15 residues. Trimming removed 1 base at V and 2 bases at J, with 11 bases between. DNA of the CDR3: TGTGCCAGCAGCTTAGTCCCCGACGGAAACTATGGCTACACCTTC. This encodes CASSLVPDGNYGYTF.

This chain links TRBV9 with TRBJ2-1; 7 nucleotides line up with TRBD2. CDR1 SGDLS and CDR2 YYNGEE come from the germline V gene. The CDR3 contains 13 residues. V was clipped by 4 bases and J by 8 bases; unmatched bases: 6. Here the CDR3 reads CASSPTGGDEQFF. CDR3 nucleotide sequence: TGTGCCAGCAGCCCGACTGGGGGGGATGAGCAGTTCTTC.